These T cell receptor beta chains were read from a single sample in a study of control samples from healthy donors and cancer patients. Here immunoSEQ multiplex PCR was the method, and the copy in TCRdb shows in-frame clones only, minus some. The profile shows 150,000 to 200,000 clones, around 90% of them singletons. Sequenced: blood. The receptor source for this set is a woman aged 45 to 65 in good health. Each CDR3 is given with its conserved first and last residue. D genes are given only for firm matches. The listing skips clone size in some rows; elsewhere it reads once, few, many or a size class.

CDR3aa: CASTNMSRESKLFF
CDR3nt: TGTGCCAGTACGAATATGTCCAGGGAGAGTAAACTGTTTTTT
len: 14
v_gene: TRBV5-3
abundance: .
j_gene: TRBJ1-4
d_gene: .

CDR3aa: CASSSRGRGDTQYF
CDR3nt: TGTGCCAGCAGCAGTCGGGGCAGGGGAGATACGCAGTATTTT
len: 14
v_gene: TRBV27
abundance: .
j_gene: TRBJ2-3
d_gene: .

CDR3aa: CATQRTGENIQYF
CDR3nt: TGTGCCACCCAGAGGACAGGGGAAAACATTCAGTACTTC
len: 13
v_gene: TRBV19
abundance: .
j_gene: TRBJ2-4
d_gene: TRBD1

CDR3aa: CAWSVQLNYGYTF
CDR3nt: TGTGCCTGGAGTGTACAATTAAACTATGGCTACACCTTC
len: 13
v_gene: TRBV30
abundance: .
j_gene: TRBJ1-2
d_gene: .

CDR3aa: CASRTGQVNTGELFF
CDR3nt: TGTGCCAGTAGAACGGGACAGGTGAACACCGGGGAGCTGTTTTTT
len: 15
v_gene: TRBV19
abundance: .
j_gene: TRBJ2-2
d_gene: TRBD1

CDR3aa: CASSIGRALNTEAFF
CDR3nt: TGTGCCAGTAGTATTGGGCGGGCCCTGAACACTGAAGCTTTCTTT
len: 15
v_gene: TRBV19
abundance: .
j_gene: TRBJ1-1
d_gene: .

CDR3aa: CASSLSGSGGNTIYF
CDR3nt: TGTGCCAGCAGTTTATCGGGTTCGGGAGGAAACACCATATATTTT
len: 15
v_gene: TRBV28
abundance: .
j_gene: TRBJ1-3
d_gene: .

CDR3aa: CASSYSLSLGGTEAFF
CDR3nt: TGTGCCAGCAGTTACTCGCTTTCGTTAGGGGGGACTGAAGCTTTCTTT
len: 16
v_gene: TRBV6-6
abundance: .
j_gene: TRBJ1-1
d_gene: .

CDR3aa: CASSLNGIETQYF
CDR3nt: TGTGCCAGCAGCTTAAATGGGATCGAGACCCAGTACTTC
len: 13
v_gene: TRBV7-3
abundance: .
j_gene: TRBJ2-5
d_gene: .

CDR3aa: CASSQGNTGELFF
CDR3nt: TGCGCCAGCAGCCAGGGTAACACCGGGGAGCTGTTTTTT
len: 13
v_gene: TRBV4-1
abundance: .
j_gene: TRBJ2-2
d_gene: .

CDR3aa: CASSVHRGEQYF
CDR3nt: TGTGCCAGCAGCGTTCATCGGGGCGAGCAGTACTTC
len: 12
v_gene: TRBV3-1/TRBV3-2
abundance: .
j_gene: TRBJ2-7
d_gene: .

CDR3aa: CAWRKTRGDPNYGYTF
CDR3nt: TGTGCCTGGAGGAAGACAAGGGGGGACCCGAACTATGGCTACACCTTC
len: 16
v_gene: TRBV30
abundance: .
j_gene: TRBJ1-2
d_gene: .

CDR3aa: CASSPRDWQNIQYF
CDR3nt: TGTGCCAGCAGCCCCCGGGACTGGCAAAACATTCAGTACTTC
len: 14
v_gene: TRBV3-1/TRBV3-2
abundance: .
j_gene: TRBJ2-4
d_gene: .

CDR3aa: CSAEQAYEQYF
CDR3nt: TGCAGTGCGGAACAAGCCTACGAGCAGTACTTC
len: 11
v_gene: TRBV20-1
abundance: .
j_gene: TRBJ2-7
d_gene: .

CDR3aa: CASSRDTGELFF
CDR3nt: TGTGCCAGCAGCCGAGACACCGGGGAGCTGTTTTTT
len: 12
v_gene: TRBV7-6
abundance: .
j_gene: TRBJ2-2
d_gene: .

CDR3aa: CAWTRGNTIYF
CDR3nt: TGTGCCTGGACCCGCGGGAACACCATATATTTT
len: 11
v_gene: TRBV30
abundance: .
j_gene: TRBJ1-3
d_gene: .

CDR3aa: CASSYGADYGYTF
CDR3nt: TGTGCCAGCAGTTACGGGGCGGACTATGGCTACACCTTC
len: 13
v_gene: TRBV6-5
abundance: .
j_gene: TRBJ1-2
d_gene: .

CDR3aa: CASSGDRAVNEQFF
CDR3nt: TGTGCCAGCAGTGGGGACAGGGCTGTAAATGAGCAGTTCTTC
len: 14
v_gene: TRBV25-1
abundance: .
j_gene: TRBJ2-1
d_gene: TRBD1

CDR3aa: CASSLSAGGLETQYF
CDR3nt: TGTGCCAGCAGTTTATCAGCGGGGGGTCTGGAGACCCAGTACTTC
len: 15
v_gene: TRBV28
abundance: .
j_gene: TRBJ2-5
d_gene: TRBD2

CDR3aa: CASSITGGGTEAFF
CDR3nt: TGTGCCAGTAGTATAACAGGGGGTGGCACTGAAGCTTTCTTT
len: 14
v_gene: TRBV19
abundance: .
j_gene: TRBJ1-1
d_gene: TRBD1

CDR3aa: CASSYPTSSQGSYEQYF
CDR3nt: TGTGCCAGCAGTTACCCTACCTCTTCCCAAGGGTCCTACGAGCAGTACTTC
len: 17
v_gene: TRBV6-2/TRBV6-3
abundance: .
j_gene: TRBJ2-7
d_gene: .

CDR3aa: CASTVLTGTGYGYTF
CDR3nt: TGTGCCAGCACCGTACTCACAGGGACCGGCTATGGCTACACCTTC
len: 15
v_gene: TRBV28
abundance: .
j_gene: TRBJ1-2
d_gene: .

CDR3aa: CASSAAQGAETQYF
CDR3nt: TGTGCCAGCAGCGCAGCTCAAGGGGCAGAGACCCAGTACTTC
len: 14
v_gene: TRBV9
abundance: .
j_gene: TRBJ2-5
d_gene: .

CDR3aa: CASSILTGLEQYF
CDR3nt: TGTGCCAGTAGTATTTTGACAGGACTTGAGCAGTACTTC
len: 13
v_gene: TRBV19
abundance: .
j_gene: TRBJ2-7
d_gene: .

CDR3aa: CASTRGYGYTF
CDR3nt: TGTGCCAGCACTAGAGGTTATGGCTACACCTTC
len: 11
v_gene: TRBV6-6
abundance: .
j_gene: TRBJ1-2
d_gene: .

CDR3aa: CASSLLAGLTDTQYF
CDR3nt: TGCGCCAGCAGCTTGTTAGCGGGGCTCACAGATACGCAGTATTTT
len: 15
v_gene: TRBV5-1
abundance: few
j_gene: TRBJ2-3
d_gene: TRBD2

CDR3aa: CASSSGQLNEKLFF
CDR3nt: TGTGCCAGCAGCTCGGGACAGCTTAATGAAAAACTGTTTTTT
len: 14
v_gene: TRBV5-5
abundance: .
j_gene: TRBJ1-4
d_gene: TRBD1

CDR3aa: CASSYGDTQYF
CDR3nt: TGTGCCAGCAGTTATGGAGATACGCAGTATTTT
len: 11
v_gene: TRBV27
abundance: .
j_gene: TRBJ2-3
d_gene: .

CDR3aa: CASSALAGLGDTQYF
CDR3nt: TGTGCCAGCAGCGCACTAGCAGGTCTGGGAGATACGCAGTATTTT
len: 15
v_gene: TRBV7-9
abundance: .
j_gene: TRBJ2-3
d_gene: .

CDR3aa: CASSQVIQPGTGSSNEQYF
CDR3nt: TGCGCCAGCAGCCAAGTGATCCAACCCGGGACAGGGTCTTCCAACGAGCAGTACTTC
len: 19
v_gene: TRBV4-1
abundance: .
j_gene: TRBJ2-7
d_gene: TRBD1

CDR3aa: CASSPQQGPDGYNEQFF
CDR3nt: TGTGCCAGCAGCCCGCAACAGGGCCCAGATGGATACAATGAGCAGTTCTTC
len: 17
v_gene: TRBV13
abundance: .
j_gene: TRBJ2-1
d_gene: .

CDR3aa: CASSIERNNQPQHF
CDR3nt: TGTGCCAGTAGTATAGAGCGGAACAATCAGCCCCAGCATTTT
len: 14
v_gene: TRBV19
abundance: .
j_gene: TRBJ1-5
d_gene: .

CDR3aa: CASSDRAYEQYF
CDR3nt: TGCGCCAGCAGCGACAGGGCCTACGAGCAGTACTTC
len: 12
v_gene: TRBV5-1
abundance: .
j_gene: TRBJ2-7
d_gene: TRBD1

CDR3aa: CASSRKTGNEQYF
CDR3nt: TGTGCCAGCAGCCGGAAGACAGGGAACGAGCAGTACTTC
len: 13
v_gene: TRBV7-3
abundance: .
j_gene: TRBJ2-7
d_gene: TRBD1

CDR3aa: CASRGTSHYEQYF
CDR3nt: TGCGCCAGCAGGGGGACTAGCCACTACGAGCAGTACTTC
len: 13
v_gene: TRBV10-2
abundance: .
j_gene: TRBJ2-7
d_gene: TRBD2

CDR3aa: CASSLARTGRDTEAFF
CDR3nt: TGCGCCAGCAGCTTGGCTCGGACAGGGAGGGACACTGAAGCTTTCTTT
len: 16
v_gene: TRBV5-1
abundance: .
j_gene: TRBJ1-1
d_gene: TRBD1

CDR3aa: CASSVTANPETGEQFF
CDR3nt: TGTGCCAGCAGCGTAACTGCGAACCCCGAGACTGGCGAGCAGTTCTTC
len: 16
v_gene: TRBV9
abundance: .
j_gene: TRBJ2-1
d_gene: .

CDR3aa: CASSPPDRGWNTEAFF
CDR3nt: TGTGCCAGCTCACCACCGGACAGGGGCTGGAACACTGAAGCTTTCTTT
len: 16
v_gene: TRBV18
abundance: few
j_gene: TRBJ1-1
d_gene: TRBD1

CDR3aa: CASSQDYPSGAYNEQFF
CDR3nt: TGTGCCAGCAGCCAAGATTACCCTAGCGGGGCTTACAATGAGCAGTTCTTC
len: 17
v_gene: TRBV14
abundance: .
j_gene: TRBJ2-1
d_gene: TRBD2

CDR3aa: CASSRTGETQYF
CDR3nt: TGTGCCAGCAGCCGAACCGGGGAGACCCAGTACTTC
len: 12
v_gene: TRBV7-6
abundance: .
j_gene: TRBJ2-5
d_gene: .

CDR3aa: CASNPGRGTAIGELFF
CDR3nt: TGCGCCAGCAATCCGGGGCGGGGGACGGCGATCGGGGAGCTGTTTTTT
len: 16
v_gene: TRBV5-1
abundance: once
j_gene: TRBJ2-2
d_gene: TRBD2

CDR3aa: CSVSRTADREQYF
CDR3nt: TGCAGCGTATCCCGGACAGCCGATCGGGAGCAGTACTTC
len: 13
v_gene: TRBV29-1
abundance: .
j_gene: TRBJ2-7
d_gene: .

CDR3aa: CASQLTRAGANVLTF
CDR3nt: TGTGCCAGCCAACTTACGCGGGCTGGGGCCAACGTCCTGACTTTC
len: 15
v_gene: TRBV6-5
abundance: .
j_gene: TRBJ2-6
d_gene: .

CDR3aa: CASSLEASGSRDEQFF
CDR3nt: TGCGCCAGCAGCTTGGAGGCTAGCGGGAGTAGGGATGAGCAGTTCTTC
len: 16
v_gene: TRBV5-1
abundance: .
j_gene: TRBJ2-1
d_gene: TRBD2

CDR3aa: CAISESIYRGNSPLHF
CDR3nt: TGTGCCATCAGTGAGTCGATATACAGGGGAAATTCACCCCTCCACTTT
len: 16
v_gene: TRBV10-3
abundance: .
j_gene: TRBJ1-6
d_gene: TRBD1

CDR3aa: CASSRPPGYEQYF
CDR3nt: TGTGCCAGCAGCCGCCCACCAGGATACGAGCAGTACTTC
len: 13
v_gene: TRBV3-1/TRBV3-2
abundance: .
j_gene: TRBJ2-7
d_gene: .

CDR3aa: CATSESPRGIQYF
CDR3nt: TGTGCCACCAGTGAATCGCCTCGAGGCATTCAGTACTTC
len: 13
v_gene: TRBV24-1
abundance: .
j_gene: TRBJ2-4
d_gene: .

CDR3aa: CASSQRTHTGELFF
CDR3nt: TGTGCCAGCAGCCAACGCACACACACCGGGGAGCTGTTTTTT
len: 14
v_gene: TRBV7-2
abundance: .
j_gene: TRBJ2-2
d_gene: .

CDR3aa: CASSFHRKNGYTF
CDR3nt: TGTGCCAGCAGTTTCCACAGAAAAAATGGCTACACCTTC
len: 13
v_gene: TRBV28
abundance: .
j_gene: TRBJ1-2
d_gene: .

CDR3aa: CASSLTGSGNTIYF
CDR3nt: TGTGCCAGCAGCCTAACAGGGTCTGGAAACACCATATATTTT
len: 14
v_gene: TRBV7-2
abundance: .
j_gene: TRBJ1-3
d_gene: .

CDR3aa: CASSKTGLADTQYF
CDR3nt: TGTGCCAGCAGTAAGACAGGGTTGGCAGATACGCAGTATTTT
len: 14
v_gene: TRBV6-6
abundance: .
j_gene: TRBJ2-3
d_gene: TRBD1

CDR3aa: CASSLVQGAWETQYF
CDR3nt: TGTGCCAGCAGCTTGGTCCAGGGGGCTTGGGAGACCCAGTACTTC
len: 15
v_gene: TRBV5-4
abundance: .
j_gene: TRBJ2-5
d_gene: TRBD1

CDR3aa: CASSPPRRGHDDSPLHF
CDR3nt: TGTGCCAGCAGCCCACCCCGCCGGGGCCATGATGATTCACCCCTCCACTTT
len: 17
v_gene: TRBV11-2
abundance: .
j_gene: TRBJ1-6
d_gene: .

CDR3aa: CASSVQAASFEEQYF
CDR3nt: TGTGCCAGCAGCGTACAAGCAGCGAGCTTTGAGGAGCAGTACTTC
len: 15
v_gene: TRBV9
abundance: .
j_gene: TRBJ2-7
d_gene: .

CDR3aa: CASSVGWEGNTIYF
CDR3nt: TGTGCCAGCAGCGTAGGCTGGGAGGGAAACACCATATATTTT
len: 14
v_gene: TRBV9
abundance: .
j_gene: TRBJ1-3
d_gene: .

CDR3aa: CASSQLYSGREETQYF
CDR3nt: TGCGCCAGCAGCCAACTATATAGTGGCAGGGAAGAGACCCAGTACTTC
len: 16
v_gene: TRBV4-3
abundance: .
j_gene: TRBJ2-5
d_gene: .

CDR3aa: CASTSGLAENEQYF
CDR3nt: TGTGCCAGCACCTCGGGACTAGCGGAAAACGAGCAGTACTTC
len: 14
v_gene: TRBV28
abundance: .
j_gene: TRBJ2-7
d_gene: TRBD2